This T cell receptor (beta chain) was captured in a study of Ad26.COV2.S vaccination and SARS-CoV-2 variants. At the level of the study: The trial was COV1001 and the donor's arm was Ad26.COV2.S.

For this clone: Antigen unknown.

Study-level findings and limits: TCR breadth and depth estimates may have understated total T cell responses.

This sample's treatment: some 19 received Ad26.COV2.S at low or high dose, single or two shots; five or six received placebo; per-sample allocation not given. Sampling was performed 63 days after the first vaccine or placebo injection. An Ad26 vector was used to express Wuhan-strain SARS-CoV-2 spike as the vaccine. The germline V gene has CDR1 ENHRY and CDR2 SYGVKD. V lost 2 bases and J lost 2, with 16 bases in between. The CDR3 is 16 amino acids. Profiling relied on immunoSEQ multiplex PCR, and the TCRdb table lists in-frame clones only, not all of them. The top ten hold nearly 1.5% of the sample, which has roughly 700,000 clones, around 92% seen once.

The source is a person aged 18-60 years who received the Ad26.COV2.S COVID-19 vaccine or a placebo. The material sequenced was peripheral blood, taken in a trial of Ad26.COV2.S vaccine versus placebo. J is TRBJ2-7 and V is TRBV10-3; D is ambiguous. CDR3 nucleotide sequence: TGTGCCATCAGTGAGCCAACGTCCTCCACCACCTACGAGCAGTACTTC. It encodes CAISEPTSSTTYEQYF.